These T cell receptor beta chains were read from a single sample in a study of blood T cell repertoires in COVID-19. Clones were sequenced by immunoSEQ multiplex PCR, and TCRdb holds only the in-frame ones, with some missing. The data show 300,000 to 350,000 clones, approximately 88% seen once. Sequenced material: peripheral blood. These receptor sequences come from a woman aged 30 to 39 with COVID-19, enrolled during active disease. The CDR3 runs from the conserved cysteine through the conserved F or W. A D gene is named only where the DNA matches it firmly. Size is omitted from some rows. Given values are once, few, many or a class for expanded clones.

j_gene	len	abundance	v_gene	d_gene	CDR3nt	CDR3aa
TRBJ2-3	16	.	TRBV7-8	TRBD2	TGTGCCAGCAGCCCCCAGGCGGGGGAGCACACAGATACGCAGTATTTT	CASSPQAGEHTDTQYF
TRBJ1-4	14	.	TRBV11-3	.	TGTGCCAGCAGCTCTTATACAACTAATGAAAAACTGTTTTTT	CASSSYTTNEKLFF
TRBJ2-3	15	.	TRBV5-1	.	TGCGCCAGCAGCTCTGAGGATCCGGGGGCAGATACGCAGTATTTT	CASSSEDPGADTQYF
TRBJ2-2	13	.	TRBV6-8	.	TGTGCCACACGCAGGGGGGACACCGGGGAGCTGTTTTTT	CATRRGDTGELFF
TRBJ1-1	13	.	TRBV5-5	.	TGTGCCAGCAGCCACTCCTACAGTAACGAAGCTTTCTTT	CASSHSYSNEAFF
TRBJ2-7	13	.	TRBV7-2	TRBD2	TGTGCCAGCAGCTTCGGGGGGTCCTACGAGCAGTACTTC	CASSFGGSYEQYF
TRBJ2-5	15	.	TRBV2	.	TGTGCCAGCAGGGGGGGGGCAGGGACCCAAGAGACCCAGTACTTC	CASRGGAGTQETQYF
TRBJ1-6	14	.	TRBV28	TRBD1	TGTGCCAGCAGTTTTCAGGGGGTGGATTCACCCCTCCACTTT	CASSFQGVDSPLHF
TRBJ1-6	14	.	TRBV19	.	TGTGCCAGTAGTTTGACAGGTTACCATTCACCCCTCCACTTT	CASSLTGYHSPLHF
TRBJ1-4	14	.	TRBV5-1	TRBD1	TGCGCCAGCAGCTGGACAGGGGGTGATGAAAAACTGTTTTTT	CASSWTGGDEKLFF
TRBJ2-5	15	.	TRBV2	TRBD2	TGTGCCAGCAGTATGACTAGCGGGGGTATAGAGACCCAGTACTTC	CASSMTSGGIETQYF
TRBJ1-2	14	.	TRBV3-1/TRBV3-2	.	TGTGCCAGCAGCTCTCAGGGGATAGTATATGGCTACACCTTC	CASSSQGIVYGYTF
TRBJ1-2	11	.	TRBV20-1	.	TGCAGTGCTAGCAGTAACTATGGCTACACCTTC	CSASSNYGYTF
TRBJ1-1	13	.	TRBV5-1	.	TGCGCCAGCAGCTTGGCAGGGTCCGGTGAAGCTTTCTTT	CASSLAGSGEAFF
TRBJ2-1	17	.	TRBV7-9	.	TGTGCCAGCAGCCCTGGGTACGGGGGTAGCTCCTACAATGAGCAGTTCTTC	CASSPGYGGSSYNEQFF
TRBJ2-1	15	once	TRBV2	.	TGTGCCAGCAGTGAGGTGGACACCAGTTACAATGAGCAGTTCTTC	CASSEVDTSYNEQFF
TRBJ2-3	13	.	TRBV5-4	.	TGTGCCAGCAGCTCGAGCATTCGTGATACGCAGTATTTT	CASSSSIRDTQYF
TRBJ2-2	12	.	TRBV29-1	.	TGCAGCGTTGTGCGGGGCACCGGGGAGCTGTTTTTT	CSVVRGTGELFF
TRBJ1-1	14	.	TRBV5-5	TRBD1	TGTGCCAGCAGCTATGGACAGGGGGGCACTGAAGCTTTCTTT	CASSYGQGGTEAFF
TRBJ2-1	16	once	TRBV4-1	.	TGCGCCAGCAGCCAAGATCCCGGGGGCTCCTACAATGAGCAGTTCTTC	CASSQDPGGSYNEQFF
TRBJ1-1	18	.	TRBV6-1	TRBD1	TGTGCCAGCAGTGAAGCTAGGGACAGGAGATGGATGGGCACTGAAGCTTTCTTT	CASSEARDRRWMGTEAFF
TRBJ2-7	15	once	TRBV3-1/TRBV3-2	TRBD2	TGTGCCAGCAGCTCATGGACTAGCGGGGGATACGAGCAGTACTTC	CASSSWTSGGYEQYF
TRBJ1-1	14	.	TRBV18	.	TGTGCCAGCCTTAGGGGTCCCGGGAACACTGAAGCTTTCTTT	CASLRGPGNTEAFF
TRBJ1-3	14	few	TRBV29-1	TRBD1	TGCAGCGTAGCCCCGACAGGGACTGGAAACACCATATATTTT	CSVAPTGTGNTIYF
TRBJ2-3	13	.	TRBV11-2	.	TGTGCCAGCAGCGGGCGACTAGTTGATACGCAGTATTTT	CASSGRLVDTQYF
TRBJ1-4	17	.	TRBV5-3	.	TGTGCGCGAATAGGTCCGGATGGGGGCAGGTCTAATGAAAAACTGTTTTTT	CARIGPDGGRSNEKLFF
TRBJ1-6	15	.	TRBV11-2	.	TGTGCCAGCAGCTCCCTGGACAGATCTAATTCACCCCTCCACTTT	CASSSLDRSNSPLHF
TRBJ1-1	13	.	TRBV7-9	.	TGTGCCAGCAGCTTTAGGGGGGGAACTGAAGCTTTCTTT	CASSFRGGTEAFF
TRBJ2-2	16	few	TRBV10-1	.	TGCGCCAGCAGTGAGATTCGGACTACCTTCACCGGGGAGCTGTTTTTT	CASSEIRTTFTGELFF
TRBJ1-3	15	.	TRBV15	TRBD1	TGTGCCACCAGCAGGGACGACAGGGGTGGAAACACCATATATTTT	CATSRDDRGGNTIYF
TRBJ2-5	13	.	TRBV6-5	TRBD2	TGTGCCAGCAGTAAGCGGGGACAAGAGACCCAGTACTTC	CASSKRGQETQYF
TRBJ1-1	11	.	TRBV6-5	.	TGTGCCACCGAGTCGAACACTGAAGCTTTCTTT	CATESNTEAFF
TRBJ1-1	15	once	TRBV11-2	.	TGTGCCAGCAGCTTTGAGACGAGGATGAACACTGAAGCTTTCTTT	CASSFETRMNTEAFF
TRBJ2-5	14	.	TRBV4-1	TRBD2	TGCGAAGGGGGGAGCGGGGGGACCCAAGAGACCCAGTACTTC	CEGGSGGTQETQYF
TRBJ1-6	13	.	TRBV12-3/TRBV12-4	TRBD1	TGTGCCAGCAGGCCCACAGGGGGTTCACCCCTCCACTTT	CASRPTGGSPLHF
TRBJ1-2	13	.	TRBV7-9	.	TGTGCCAGCAGCTCCAGGGGTAACTATGGCTACACCTTC	CASSSRGNYGYTF
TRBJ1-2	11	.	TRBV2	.	TGTGCCAGTACACCTAACTATGGCTACACCTTC	CASTPNYGYTF
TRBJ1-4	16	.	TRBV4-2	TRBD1	TGTGCCAGCAGCTCACGGCAGGGGGAAGGATATGAAAAACTGTTTTTT	CASSSRQGEGYEKLFF
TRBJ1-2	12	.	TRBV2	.	TGTGCCAGCAAACGGGGGGACTATGGCTACACCTTC	CASKRGDYGYTF
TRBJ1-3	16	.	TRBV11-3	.	TGTGCCAGCAGCGGTATCCACAGGGCATCTGGAAACACCATATATTTT	CASSGIHRASGNTIYF
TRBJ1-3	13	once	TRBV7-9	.	TGTGCCAGCAGTCCGAGCTCTGGAAACACCATATATTTT	CASSPSSGNTIYF
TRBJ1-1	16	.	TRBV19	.	TGTGCCAGTAGCCAAGGGGGGGGGATAACGAACACTGAAGCTTTCTTT	CASSQGGGITNTEAFF
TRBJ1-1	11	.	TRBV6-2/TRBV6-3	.	TGTGCCAGCAGTCGGGACACTGAAGCTTTCTTT	CASSRDTEAFF
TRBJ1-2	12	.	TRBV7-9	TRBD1	TGTGCCAGCAGCCGGACAGGGGATGGCTACACCTTC	CASSRTGDGYTF
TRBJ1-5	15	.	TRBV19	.	TGTGCCAGTAGTATAAGGAGGGACCCGGGCCAGCCCCAGCATTTT	CASSIRRDPGQPQHF
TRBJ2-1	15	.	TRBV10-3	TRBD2	TGTGCCACAGGACCTGGACGGGGGGCCTACAATGAGCAGTTCTTC	CATGPGRGAYNEQFF
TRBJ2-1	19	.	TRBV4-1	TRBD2	TGCGCCAGCAGCCAAGAAGTAGCGGGGGGTCACAGCTCCTACAATGAGCAGTTCTTC	CASSQEVAGGHSSYNEQFF
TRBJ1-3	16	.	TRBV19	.	TGTGCCAGTAGCCTAAGGAGGACAGAGGGTGGAAACACCATATATTTT	CASSLRRTEGGNTIYF
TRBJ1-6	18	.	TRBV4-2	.	TGTGCCAGCAGCCAAGATGGGGTCGGGGGGATCGGTAATTCACCCCTCCACTTT	CASSQDGVGGIGNSPLHF